These T cell receptor beta chains were read from a single sample in a study of blood T cell repertoires in COVID-19. Clones were read by immunoSEQ multiplex PCR, and TCRdb kept only the in-frame ones, dropping some. The table shows about 200,000 clones, with around four fifths occurring only once. Material: peripheral blood. All receptors derive from a man in his fifties or sixties with COVID-19, enrolled during active disease. Both conserved end residues are part of each CDR3. D genes are given only for firm matches. Clone sizes are given selectively: once, few, many, or a class where the clone is expanded.

V gene: TRBV30; D gene: TRBD1; clone size: NA; J gene: TRBJ2-1; CDR3 DNA: TGTGCCTCCTGGGACAGCTACAATGAGCAGTTCTTC; CDR3 protein: CASWDSYNEQFF
V gene: TRBV29-1; D gene: NA; clone size: NA; J gene: TRBJ1-2; CDR3 DNA: TGCAGCGTTGAAATTGGAGGCGGGGGTGGCTACACCTTC; CDR3 protein: CSVEIGGGGGYTF
V gene: TRBV6-2/TRBV6-3; D gene: TRBD1; clone size: NA; J gene: TRBJ1-5; CDR3 DNA: TGTGCCAGCAGTACTGGGACAGGTCCTCATCAGCCCCAGCATTTT; CDR3 protein: CASSTGTGPHQPQHF
V gene: TRBV25-1; D gene: NA; clone size: NA; J gene: TRBJ2-7; CDR3 DNA: TGTGCCAGCAGTCAAGTGGTTGCGTACGAGCAGTACTTC; CDR3 protein: CASSQVVAYEQYF
V gene: TRBV7-3; D gene: TRBD1; clone size: NA; J gene: TRBJ2-1; CDR3 DNA: TGTGCCAGCAGCTTAAGGACAGGGGCAAACAATGAGCAGTTCTTC; CDR3 protein: CASSLRTGANNEQFF
V gene: TRBV11-3; D gene: NA; clone size: NA; J gene: TRBJ2-2; CDR3 DNA: TGTGCCAGCAGCTTAACAGACACCGGGGAGCTGTTTTTT; CDR3 protein: CASSLTDTGELFF
V gene: TRBV27; D gene: TRBD1; clone size: NA; J gene: TRBJ1-4; CDR3 DNA: TGTGCCAGCAGGACAGGGAGGAATGAAAAATTGTTTTTT; CDR3 protein: CASRTGRNEKLFF
V gene: TRBV30; D gene: NA; clone size: NA; J gene: TRBJ1-6; CDR3 DNA: TGTGCCTGGAGTGTACTGGCCGGGTATAATTCACCCCTCCACTTT; CDR3 protein: CAWSVLAGYNSPLHF
V gene: TRBV5-1; D gene: TRBD1; clone size: NA; J gene: TRBJ1-4; CDR3 DNA: TGCGCCAGCAGCTTGGCCACAGGGGGCGCATCGGAAAAACTGTTTTTT; CDR3 protein: CASSLATGGASEKLFF
V gene: TRBV7-8; D gene: NA; clone size: NA; J gene: TRBJ2-1; CDR3 DNA: TGTGCCAGCAGCTTAGTTCCGGGGTGGGCTAGCTTGACGTCCAATGAGCAGTTCTTC; CDR3 protein: CASSLVPGWASLTSNEQFF
V gene: TRBV6-6; D gene: TRBD2; clone size: NA; J gene: TRBJ2-1; CDR3 DNA: TGTGCCAGCAGTTACCGGGCGGGAGGGGTCGATGAGCAGTTCTTC; CDR3 protein: CASSYRAGGVDEQFF
V gene: TRBV18; D gene: NA; clone size: NA; J gene: TRBJ1-6; CDR3 DNA: TGTGCCAGCTCGGCCACGTATCCTTTCGGAGCCCTCCACTTT; CDR3 protein: CASSATYPFGALHF
V gene: TRBV9; D gene: NA; clone size: few; J gene: TRBJ2-7; CDR3 DNA: TGTGCCAGCAGCGTAGATCCGGGGTCGACCTACGAGCAGTACTTC; CDR3 protein: CASSVDPGSTYEQYF
V gene: TRBV25-1; D gene: NA; clone size: NA; J gene: TRBJ1-1; CDR3 DNA: TGTGCCAGCTCTCGCGGACCGGGGTTGAACACTGAAGCTTTCTTT; CDR3 protein: CASSRGPGLNTEAFF
V gene: TRBV4-3; D gene: NA; clone size: once; J gene: TRBJ1-1; CDR3 DNA: TGCGCCAGCAGCCAAGATCTTGCGAACCGGAACACTGAAGCTTTCTTT; CDR3 protein: CASSQDLANRNTEAFF
V gene: TRBV28; D gene: TRBD1; clone size: NA; J gene: TRBJ2-7; CDR3 DNA: TGTGCCAGCACCCGGGACAGCCCCAGCTCCTACGAGCAGTACTTC; CDR3 protein: CASTRDSPSSYEQYF
V gene: TRBV6-2/TRBV6-3; D gene: NA; clone size: NA; J gene: TRBJ2-6; CDR3 DNA: TGTGCCAGCAGTTGGGCGATAGACAGGGTCGGGACTTCTGGGGCCAACGTCCTGACTTTC; CDR3 protein: CASSWAIDRVGTSGANVLTF
V gene: TRBV12-3/TRBV12-4; D gene: NA; clone size: NA; J gene: TRBJ1-2; CDR3 DNA: TGTGCCAGCAGCGGGGGGACGAACTATGGCTACACCTTC; CDR3 protein: CASSGGTNYGYTF
V gene: TRBV19; D gene: NA; clone size: NA; J gene: TRBJ1-2; CDR3 DNA: TGTGCCAGTAGAATGGGACTGAACTATGGCTACACCTTC; CDR3 protein: CASRMGLNYGYTF
V gene: TRBV6-5; D gene: TRBD1; clone size: NA; J gene: TRBJ2-1; CDR3 DNA: TGTGCCAGCAGTTCGACAGGGCCAACTACAGAGGAGCAGTTCTTC; CDR3 protein: CASSSTGPTTEEQFF
V gene: TRBV7-2; D gene: NA; clone size: NA; J gene: TRBJ2-7; CDR3 DNA: TGTGCCAGCAGCTCCGGTTCGCACGAGCAGTACTTC; CDR3 protein: CASSSGSHEQYF
V gene: TRBV7-2; D gene: TRBD1; clone size: NA; J gene: TRBJ1-5; CDR3 DNA: TGTGCCAGCAGCTGGGGACAGAATCAGCCCCAGCATTTT; CDR3 protein: CASSWGQNQPQHF
V gene: TRBV27; D gene: NA; clone size: NA; J gene: TRBJ1-5; CDR3 DNA: TGTGCCAGCAGTTTGGGGCGGGGGGGCCCCCAGCCCCAGCATTTT; CDR3 protein: CASSLGRGGPQPQHF
V gene: TRBV5-1; D gene: TRBD1; clone size: NA; J gene: TRBJ1-6; CDR3 DNA: TGCGCCAGCAGCCAAGGACAGGGTAATTCACCCCTCCACTTT; CDR3 protein: CASSQGQGNSPLHF
V gene: TRBV6-5; D gene: NA; clone size: NA; J gene: TRBJ2-5; CDR3 DNA: TGTGCCAGCAGGAGAGCGGGCGAGACCCAGTACTTC; CDR3 protein: CASRRAGETQYF
V gene: TRBV19; D gene: NA; clone size: NA; J gene: TRBJ1-3; CDR3 DNA: TGTGCCAGTAGTCCATCTTGGACTCCACCTGCGTCGGGAAACACCATATATTTT; CDR3 protein: CASSPSWTPPASGNTIYF
V gene: TRBV5-4; D gene: NA; clone size: NA; J gene: TRBJ2-5; CDR3 DNA: TGTGCCAGCACCAACGGGACATCGGAAACCCAGTACTTC; CDR3 protein: CASTNGTSETQYF
V gene: TRBV7-2; D gene: NA; clone size: NA; J gene: TRBJ1-4; CDR3 DNA: TGTGCCAGCAGCTTATTGGGGGGGATTGCAACTAATGAAAAACTGTTTTTT; CDR3 protein: CASSLLGGIATNEKLFF